Shown below are 4 T cell receptor beta chains from a single sample sequenced in a study of cytomegalovirus exposure and HLA in healthy donors. The PCR contained 60 Vbeta and 13 Jbeta primers. This table comes from immunoSEQ multiplex PCR, and its TCRdb copy is limited to in-frame clones, with some not included. The table includes about 65,000 clones, roughly 78% detected once. Input material: PBMCs. The receptors shown here come from a woman aged 25 to 39 in good health and CMV-seronegative.

The chain combines TRBV29-1 with TRBJ2-3; 11 nucleotides agree with TRBD2. Germline CDR1 SQVTM, CDR2 ANQGSEA. V lost 5 bases, J lost 2 bases, and 6 bases stayed unmatched. This CDR3 has 15 residues. The CDR3 loop is CSVTGTSGLTDTQYF. CDR3 coding DNA: TGCAGCGTTACCGGGACTAGCGGACTCACAGATACGCAGTATTTT.

The gene calls are TRBV15 and TRBJ2-1; D is unresolved. V was clipped by 3 bases and J by 0 bases, with 9 bases between them. The CDR3 extends over 15 amino acids. Germline V gene data show CDR1 as LNHNV and CDR2 as YYDKDF (reference sequence). CDR3 sequence reads: CATSSQASSYNEQFF. CDR3 nucleotides: TGTGCCACCAGCAGCCAGGCGAGCTCCTACAATGAGCAGTTCTTC.

The chain employs TRBV29-1 and TRBJ1-2, with unresolved D. Per the germline V gene, CDR1 is SQVTM and CDR2 is ANQGSEA. This CDR3 is 13 amino acids long. The V gene lost 3 bases and the J gene lost 4 bases, with 12 bases spanning the gap. CDR3 amino acids: CSVESGVLYGYTF. The CDR3 bases are TGCAGCGTTGAGTCCGGGGTACTCTATGGCTACACCTTC.

The chain employs TRBV27 and TRBJ1-1, with a weak D call TRBD1 (6 bases). V was trimmed by 7 bases and J by 10 bases, leaving 13 bases between them. CDR1 MNHEY and CDR2 SMNVEV come from the germline V gene (reference sequence). This CDR3 has 11 residues. The CDR3 reads CASKQGRGAFF. The DNA of the CDR3 is TGTGCCAGCAAGCAGGGGAGGGGAGCTTTCTTT.